These T cell receptor beta chains were read from a single sample in a study of blood T cells in healthy people across ages. TCRdb called the 5' RACE reads again in MiXCR, with one record for every CDR3 protein. The table records about 1.5 million distinct CDR3 sequences, roughly 43% of them present only once. Specimen: blood. These TCRs come from a young woman in good health. CDR3s include the opening cysteine and the closing phenylalanine or tryptophan. D genes are given only for firm matches. Clone size appears in some rows only: once, few, many, or a class for an expanded clone.

v_gene: TRBV12-5; abundance: -; d_gene: TRBD1; j_gene: TRBJ1-4; CDR3aa: CASGFIRDRVNEKLFF; CDR3nt: TGTGCTAGTGGCTTCATCCGGGACAGGGTTAATGAAAAACTGTTTTTT
v_gene: TRBV9; abundance: -; d_gene: -; j_gene: TRBJ2-3; CDR3aa: CASSPGTTAATQYF; CDR3nt: TGTGCCAGCAGCCCCGGGACCACCGCCGCGACGCAGTATTTT
v_gene: TRBV20-1; abundance: few; d_gene: -; j_gene: TRBJ2-7; CDR3aa: CSARVTDSSYEQYF; CDR3nt: TGCAGTGCTAGAGTAACAGACAGCTCCTACGAGCAGTACTTC
v_gene: TRBV7-9; abundance: -; d_gene: -; j_gene: TRBJ1-5; CDR3aa: CASSTRGDRPQHF; CDR3nt: TGTGCCAGCAGCACGCGCGGGGATCGGCCCCAGCATTTT
v_gene: TRBV20-1; abundance: -; d_gene: TRBD1; j_gene: TRBJ1-2; CDR3aa: CSAPRQGENYGYTF; CDR3nt: TGCAGTGCTCCAAGACAGGGGGAGAACTATGGCTACACCTTC
v_gene: TRBV11-2; abundance: -; d_gene: -; j_gene: TRBJ1-1; CDR3aa: CASSLETGRLNTEAFF; CDR3nt: TGTGCCAGCAGCTTAGAGACTGGCAGGCTGAACACTGAAGCTTTCTTT
v_gene: TRBV29-1; abundance: few; d_gene: TRBD1; j_gene: TRBJ1-2; CDR3aa: CSVEPDRGRNYGYTF; CDR3nt: TGCAGCGTTGAACCGGACAGGGGACGGAACTATGGCTACACCTTC
v_gene: TRBV7-9; abundance: -; d_gene: TRBD2; j_gene: TRBJ2-3; CDR3aa: CASRLAGNTQYF; CDR3nt: TGTGCCAGCAGATTAGCGGGGAATACGCAGTATTTT
v_gene: TRBV20-1; abundance: -; d_gene: -; j_gene: TRBJ1-1; CDR3aa: CSARDQEEGKNTEAFF; CDR3nt: TGCAGTGCTAGAGATCAGGAGGAGGGCAAGAACACTGAAGCTTTCTTT
v_gene: TRBV7-2; abundance: -; d_gene: TRBD1; j_gene: TRBJ2-7; CDR3aa: CASRTGIHEQYF; CDR3nt: TGTGCCAGCAGGACAGGGATCCACGAGCAGTACTTC
v_gene: TRBV9; abundance: -; d_gene: -; j_gene: TRBJ1-4; CDR3aa: CASSKTVLSEKLFF; CDR3nt: TGTGCCAGCAGCAAGACTGTCTTAAGCGAAAAACTGTTTTTT